This T cell receptor (beta chain) was found in a study of cytomegalovirus exposure and HLA in healthy donors. Profiled with immunoSEQ multiplex PCR; TCRdb holds only in-frame clones, not every one. Of 40,000 to 55,000 clones in the sample, about nine tenths were seen once. The CDR3 runs to 12 residues. Trimming stripped 6 bases from V and 7 bases from J, with 13 bases between. The germline V gene has CDR1 MDHEN and CDR2 SYDVKM. This clone was detected only once. This receptor was identified in a woman in her 30s in good health and CMV-seronegative. The chain combines TRBV28 with TRBJ2-7; D is unclear. Sequencing was performed on PBMCs. In DNA, the CDR3 is TGTGCCAGCAGCCGTTCGCCTAGGGAGCAGTACTTC. Translation gives CASSRSPREQYF.